A selection of T cell receptor beta chains follows, all from one sample in a study of radiation and T cells in renal cell carcinoma. The repertoire was sequenced with immunoSEQ multiplex PCR; TCRdb's copy has only in-frame clones and lacks some. The top ten hold approximately 6.9% of the sample, which has about 100,000 clones, 70% to 85% seen once. Sequencing used blood, obtained from a patient whose treatment included radiotherapy and nephrectomy. The source of these receptors is a man aged 55 to 70 with renal cell carcinoma. CDR3s include the opening cysteine and the closing phenylalanine or tryptophan. The D gene is left open where the match is weak. Where a row states a size, it is once, few, many or the class of an expanded clone; other rows omit it.

D gene	V gene	clone size	J gene	CDR3 DNA	CDR3 protein
.	TRBV19	.	TRBJ1-1	TGTGCCAGTAGTATAGGGTACACTGAAGCTTTCTTT	CASSIGYTEAFF
TRBD1	TRBV19	.	TRBJ2-4	TGTGCCAGTAGTATACAGGGGGCGTCCAAAAACATTCAGTACTTC	CASSIQGASKNIQYF
.	TRBV28	.	TRBJ2-2	TGTGCCAGCAGTCTCCAATACACCGGGGAGCTGTTTTTT	CASSLQYTGELFF
.	TRBV27	.	TRBJ2-3	TGTGCCAGCAGTTTACGAATATTGCAGACAGATACGCAGTATTTT	CASSLRILQTDTQYF
TRBD2	TRBV7-8	once	TRBJ2-7	TGTGCCAGCAGCTTAGTCCCTGGGGCTAGCGGGAGGCATTATCACTACGAGCAGTACTTC	CASSLVPGASGRHYHYEQYF
.	TRBV28	.	TRBJ2-2	TGTGCCAGCAGCCCACGGGAATTCAGCACCGGGGAGCTGTTTTTT	CASSPREFSTGELFF
.	TRBV5-4	.	TRBJ1-2	TGTGCCAGCAGCTTTATCGACAGGCGGGAGGGCTACACCTTC	CASSFIDRREGYTF
.	TRBV10-3	.	TRBJ2-1	TGTGCCATCAGTGACCCCACTAGCAGGGGCATAGCTGAGCAGTTCTTC	CAISDPTSRGIAEQFF
.	TRBV7-8	.	TRBJ1-3	TGTGCCAGCAGCTTGAATGCAGCTGGAAACACCATATATTTT	CASSLNAAGNTIYF
TRBD2	TRBV6-1	.	TRBJ2-2	TGTGCCAGCAGAGGAACTAGCGGGAGCCGAAGGGAGCTGTTTTTT	CASRGTSGSRRELFF
TRBD1	TRBV2	few	TRBJ2-5	TGTGCCAGCAGTGCGGGGACAGGGGGGCAAGAGACCCAGTACTTC	CASSAGTGGQETQYF
.	TRBV6-1	once	TRBJ1-3	TGTGCCAGCAGTGAAGGGGTAGGGGTTGGAAACACCATATATTTT	CASSEGVGVGNTIYF
.	TRBV7-8	.	TRBJ1-1	TGTGCCAGCAGCACAGGGACATTGAACACTGAAGCTTTCTTT	CASSTGTLNTEAFF
.	TRBV2	.	TRBJ2-1	TGTGCCGGCAGTGACCGTTTAGTCACCTACAATGAGCAGTTCTTC	CAGSDRLVTYNEQFF
.	TRBV6-5	.	TRBJ1-2	TGTGCCAGCAGCCACAGAGTACCCGCTTATGGCTACACCTTC	CASSHRVPAYGYTF
TRBD1	TRBV28	.	TRBJ1-2	TGTGCCAGCAGCCCTACAGGGGTAGGGGGCTACACCTTC	CASSPTGVGGYTF
.	TRBV2	once	TRBJ1-2	TGTGCCAGCACCCTGAGGGGAGGCTACACCTTC	CASTLRGGYTF
.	TRBV25-1	.	TRBJ1-3	TGTGCCAGCAGTAGCAGCTCTGGAAACACCATATATTTT	CASSSSSGNTIYF